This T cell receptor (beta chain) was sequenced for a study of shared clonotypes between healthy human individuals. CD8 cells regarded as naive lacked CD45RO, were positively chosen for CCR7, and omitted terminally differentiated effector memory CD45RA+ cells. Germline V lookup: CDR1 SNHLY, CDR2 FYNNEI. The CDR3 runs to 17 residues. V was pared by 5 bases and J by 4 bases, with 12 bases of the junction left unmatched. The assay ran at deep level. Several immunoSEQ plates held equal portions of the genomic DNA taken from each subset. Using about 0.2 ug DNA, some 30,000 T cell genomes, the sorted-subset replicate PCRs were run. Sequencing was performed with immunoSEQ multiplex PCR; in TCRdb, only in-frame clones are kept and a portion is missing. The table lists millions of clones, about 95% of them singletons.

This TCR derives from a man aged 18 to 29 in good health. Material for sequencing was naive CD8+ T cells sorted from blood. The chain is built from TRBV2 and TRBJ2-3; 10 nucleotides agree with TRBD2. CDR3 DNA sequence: TGTGCCAGCAGTTCTCCTTTGAGCGGGGGGGCCGCAGATACGCAGTATTTT. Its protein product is CASSSPLSGGAADTQYF.